The source of this T cell receptor (beta chain) is a study of T cell responses to AZD1222 COVID-19 vaccine (dated by TCRdb to about 2021). About the investigation overall: AZD1222 recipients with second doses at about 4 weeks or about 12 weeks were pooled, because spike-specific TCR depth and breadth did not differ between schedules. Trial participants were enrolled into age subgroups of 18-55, 56-69 and 70-plus years, which contained approximately 150, 30 and 60 TCR-sequenced participants, respectively. A total of about 240 trial participants underwent TCR sequencing, of whom 200 to 220 received two doses of AZD1222 and about 25 received two doses of the MenACWY control vaccine.

The CDR3 regions of human TCRbeta chains were analyzed by immunosequencing. In the paper's pipeline: TCRs in the repertoires were compared against a reference library of SARS-CoV-2-specific TCRs that had been generated with the MIRA antigen-specificity platform. Breadth was defined as the fraction of unique TCRs that were SARS-CoV-2-associated. Depth was defined as the fraction of total T cells that were SARS-CoV-2-associated. Using the MIRA data, every spike-specific TCR was mapped to the spike region that the TCR reacted to and assigned to either a CD4 or a CD8 class. Log10-transformed breadth and depth values were compared by one-way ANOVA with Sidak's multiple comparisons tests. Imported from immuneACCESS, the table was reduced by TCRdb to in-frame sequences with V and J called. These copies leave out some clones; in studies compared against another copy, an unresolved V gene accounts for under half, and the cause of the remainder is not known. The V and J calls and clone size come from that table; D and trimming were worked out from the DNA. For this sample there are 100,000 to 150,000 clones; 88% appear just once. Clones ranked in the top ten supply about 4.7% of the sample.

The germline V gene supplies CDR1 SGHVS and CDR2 FNYEAQ. The CDR3 holds 16 amino acids from the cysteine to the phenylalanine. Solely the CDR3 DNA is kept, with 48 bases framed from the first base. On the study overall, not on this receptor specifically: In the small 56-69-year group, the increase in depth fell short of significance, most likely because of low power. Only a handful of AZD1222 recipients were SARS-CoV-2 seropositive at baseline, limiting conclusions about previously exposed vaccinees. Participants were mostly white British and included more females than males, and it was suggested by the authors that clonal diversity may have been underestimated. After two AZD1222 doses, spike-specific TCR breadth and depth were significantly higher than at day 0 and than in MenACWY recipients. Because no day 14 peak-response samples were available, the repertoires could be characterized only after the peak T cell response. Nearly half of unique spike-specific TCRs reportedly recognized epitopes outside regions mutated in the B.1.351 and B.1.1.7 variants. Vaccine-associated CD4 TCRs spanned the whole spike protein, with dominant responses in regions 160-218 and 743-854.

In the case of this clone: Its antigen is unknown. A junction end diverges from the germline sequence, so it may reflect a read error.

The meaning of the sample's time point label: baseline before first vaccination. Vaccinee samples were obtained from the UK trials COV001 and COV002, which included a single-blind randomized controlled phase 2/3 trial of AZD1222 (ChAdOx1 nCoV-19) in healthy adults. For TCRbeta chain sequencing, PBMC samples from trial participants were taken at day 0 and at day 28 after the second dose. Sequenced here: peripheral blood, sampled on day 0 of AZD1222 vaccination. Recombination linked TRBV7-6 to TRBJ2-5, with 15 middle bases fitting TRBD2. The TCR was taken from an adult in good health. The CDR3 protein is CAGSSLGLAGGETQYF. The DNA reads as follows: TGTGCCGGCAGCTCCCTGGGACTAGCGGGAGGAGAGACCCAGTACTTC.